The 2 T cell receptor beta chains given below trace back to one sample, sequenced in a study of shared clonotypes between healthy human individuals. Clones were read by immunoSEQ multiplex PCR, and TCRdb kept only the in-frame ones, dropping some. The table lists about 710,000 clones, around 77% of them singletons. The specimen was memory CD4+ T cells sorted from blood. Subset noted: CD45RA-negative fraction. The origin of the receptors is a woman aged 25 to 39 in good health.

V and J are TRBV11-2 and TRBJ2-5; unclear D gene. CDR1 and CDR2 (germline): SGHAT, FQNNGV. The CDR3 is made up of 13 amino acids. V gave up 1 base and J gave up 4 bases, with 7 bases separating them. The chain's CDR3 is CASSLGDRETQYF. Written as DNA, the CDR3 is TGTGCCAGCAGCTTAGGCGACCGAGAGACCCAGTACTTC.

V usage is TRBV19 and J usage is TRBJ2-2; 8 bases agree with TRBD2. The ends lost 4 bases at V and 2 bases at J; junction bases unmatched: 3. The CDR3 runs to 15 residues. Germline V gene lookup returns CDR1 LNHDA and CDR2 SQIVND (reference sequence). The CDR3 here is CASSKLADNTGELFF. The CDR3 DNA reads TGTGCCAGTAGTAAACTAGCGGATAACACCGGGGAGCTGTTTTTT.